A single sample is the source of the 23 T cell receptor beta chains below, sequenced in a study of T cells in Graves' hyperthyroidism and ophthalmopathy. The CDR3 regions of TCR beta were amplified from RNA transcripts. Primed by the HTBI set, a first-round RT-PCR was run on the TCR CDR3. A single record per CDR3 protein comes from TCRdb applying MiXCR to the multiplex PCR reads. The table includes about 540,000 distinct CDR3 sequences, roughly 46% detected once. Material: peripheral blood or thyroid tissue (not recorded which). The source is a woman aged 18-29 years with Graves' hyperthyroidism.

This clonotype was detected a few times. The rearrangement links TRBV10-3 to TRBJ2-7; tentatively, D is TRBD2 (6 bases). There are 14 residues in the CDR3. V was cut by 7 bases and J by 6 bases, with 19 bases left in between. Germline CDR1 is ENHRY and CDR2 is SYGVKD. The CDR3 region has the DNA TGTGCCATCACTGGAACGGGGAGGCTGCTCGAGCAGTACTTC. As protein: CAITGTGRLLEQYF.

This clonotype was picked up many times. J is TRBJ2-2 and V is TRBV9; TRBD2 matches at 9 bases. Germline V gene data show CDR1 as SGDLS and CDR2 as YYNGEE. The CDR3 is made up of 16 amino acids. V was clipped by 3 bases and J by 4 bases; unmatched bases: 7. CDR3 region: CASSAYSGSVTGELFF. In DNA, the CDR3 is TGTGCCAGCAGCGCTTATAGCGGGAGCGTCACCGGGGAGCTGTTTTTT.

The V gene is TRBV24-1, the J gene TRBJ2-5; 7 bases line up with TRBD1. The trim removed 3 bases at V and 0 bases at J, leaving 6 bases unmatched. CDR3 length: 16 amino acids. The germline V gene has CDR1 KGHDR and CDR2 SFDVKD. CDR3 residues: CATSDTDRLYQETQYF. CDR3 nucleotides: TGTGCCACCAGTGATACGGACAGGTTGTACCAAGAGACCCAGTACTTC.

This clonotype was observed many times. J is TRBJ1-4 and V is TRBV29-1; maybe TRBD1 (6 bases). The ends were cut back, 0 bases at V and 11 bases at J, with 10 bases in the middle. The CDR3 covers 12 residues. Germline V gene sequence: CDR1 SQVTM, CDR2 ANQGSEA. In nucleotides, the CDR3 is TGCAGCGTTGAAGAGACTAGGGGGAAACTGTTTTTT. This codes for CSVEETRGKLFF.

V gene TRBV6-5 combines with J gene TRBJ1-2; D gene ambiguous. The CDR3 has 13 residues. V lost 0 bases and J 3 bases, leaving 5 bases between the germline ends. From germline, CDR1 is MNHEY and CDR2 SVGAGI. CDR3 in DNA: TGTGCCAGCAGTTACTCGGGCGACTATGGCTACACCTTC. Protein product: CASSYSGDYGYTF.

The J gene is TRBJ2-3, the V gene TRBV29-1, with TRBD2 matching 9 bases. Germline-derived CDR1 and CDR2 are SQVTM and ANQGSEA. The trim removed 6 bases at V and 0 bases at J, leaving 7 bases unmatched. The CDR3 is made up of 15 amino acids. The CDR3 DNA reads as TGCAGCGTGTCGCGACTAGCGGTTAGCACAGATACGCAGTATTTT. Translating gives CSVSRLAVSTDTQYF.

This clonotype was recorded many times. The CDR3 spells CASRQDGNYGYTF. In nucleotides, the CDR3 is TGCGCCAGCAGACAAGACGGAAACTATGGCTACACCTTC. This chain connects TRBV5-1 to TRBJ1-2; the D is unclear. The V gene's germline CDR1 is SGHRS and CDR2 YFSETQ. With 5 bases removed from V and 2 bases from J, the gap between germline ends came to 10 bases. This CDR3 region has 13 residues.

This clonotype was seen a handful of times. The chain's CDR3 is CASRPDRSNEKLFF. CDR3 in DNA: TGTGCCAGCAGGCCGGACAGGTCTAATGAAAAACTGTTTTTT. This chain connects TRBV2 to TRBJ1-4; 7 bases agree with TRBD1. There are 14 residues in the CDR3. Trimming removed 6 bases from V and 3 bases from J; junction bases left unmatched: 4. In germline, CDR1 is SNHLY, CDR2 FYNNEI.

The J gene is TRBJ2-5, the V gene TRBV7-2; 13 positions match TRBD2. The V segment lost 5 bases and the J segment 4 bases; nucleotides outside the gene matches: 10. Germline CDR1 SGHTA, CDR2 FQGNSA. CDR3 size: 17 residues. The CDR3 here is CASSLRRTSGRRETQYF. DNA for the CDR3: TGTGCCAGCAGCCTCCGCAGGACTAGCGGGAGACGAGAGACCCAGTACTTC.

The table lists this clonotype with a few counts. Given a much more abundant clone one base away, this may be a read error. J is TRBJ2-5 and V is TRBV24-1; D unclear. Trimming cost V 0 bases and J 5 bases, with 9 bases left between them. Germline CDR1 KGHDR, CDR2 SFDVKD. This CDR3 is 14 amino acids long. The CDR3: CATSDLPQPETQYF. DNA of the CDR3: TGTGCCACCAGTGATTTGCCCCAGCCGGAGACCCAGTACTTC.

The J gene is TRBJ1-1, the V gene TRBV10-3, with 8 positions matching TRBD1. The germline gives CDR1 ENHRY, CDR2 SYGVKD. The CDR3 sequence is 14 residues long. V lost 6 bases and J lost 1; bases outside the gene matches: 4. Here the CDR3 DNA reads TGTGCCATCAGCCGTACAGGGGGGAACACTGAAGCTTTCTTT. It yields the protein CAISRTGGNTEAFF.

This clonotype was counted ten times or more. This chain joins TRBV2 and TRBJ2-7; D remains ambiguous. The germline gives CDR1 SNHLY, CDR2 FYNNEI. V lost 6 bases and J lost 1, with 13 bases in between. The CDR3 runs to 14 residues. In nucleotides, the CDR3 is TGTGCCAGCAGGGGCCTGGCAGGTTCCTACGAGCAGTACTTC. Translated, it gives CASRGLAGSYEQYF. The full variable domain, its missing parts supplied by reference TRBV2 and TRBJ2-7, is EPEVTQTPSHQVTQMGQEVILRCVPISNHLYFYWYRQILGQKVEFLVSFYNNEISEKSEIFDDQFSVERPDGSNFTLKIRSTKLEDSAMYFCASRGLAGSYEQYFGPGTRLTVT.

The chain carries TRBV7-9 and TRBJ1-1, with D tentatively TRBD1 (5 bases). Germline CDR1 SEHNR, CDR2 FQNEAQ (reference sequence). This CDR3 spans 15 amino acids. The V end lost 4 bases, the J end lost 1 base, and 13 bases lay between the germline ends. This CDR3 reads CASSSYTGENTEAFF. Written as DNA, the CDR3 is TGTGCCAGCAGCTCGTACACAGGAGAGAACACTGAAGCTTTCTTT.

The DNA for the CDR3 is TGCAGCGTTGAGAGACAGGGAGAGACCCAGTACTTC. This gives the protein CSVERQGETQYF. The chain joins TRBV29-1 to TRBJ2-5; TRBD1 agrees at 7 bases. The germline V gene encodes CDR1 SQVTM and CDR2 ANQGSEA. There are 12 residues in the CDR3. With V trimmed by 3 bases and J by 4 bases, 2 bases remained unmatched.

The CDR3 DNA sequence: TGTGCCAGTAGTATTTCCATGGCGGGTCAGCCCCAGCATTTT. This encodes CASSISMAGQPQHF. V usage is TRBV19 and J usage is TRBJ1-5; D is uncertain. The CDR3 length is 14 residues. V was trimmed by 3 bases and J by 6 bases, leaving 12 bases between them. Germline V gene lookup returns CDR1 LNHDA and CDR2 SQIVND (reference sequence).

This clonotype occurred many times. This rearrangement joins TRBV20-1 to TRBJ2-5, with no clear D. Trimming stripped 3 bases from V and 4 bases from J, with 15 bases between. The CDR3 runs to 14 residues. CDR1 DFQATT and CDR2 SNEGSKA come from the germline V gene (reference sequence). The CDR3 loop reads CSASVAATGETQYF. For the CDR3, the DNA is TGCAGTGCTAGTGTTGCAGCAACGGGAGAGACCCAGTACTTC.

This clonotype was observed a few times. This chain uses TRBV7-2 with TRBJ2-7; D gene unclear. Trimming removed 1 base from V and 2 bases from J, with 9 bases in between. This CDR3 spans 14 amino acids. The germline gives CDR1 SGHTA, CDR2 FQGNSA. In DNA form, the CDR3 reads TGTGCCAGCAGCTTAGGGGCGGAAACCTACGAGCAGTACTTC. It yields the protein CASSLGAETYEQYF.

The genes are TRBV20-1 and TRBJ2-7, with 7 bases fitting TRBD2. Looked up from germline, CDR1 is DFQATT and CDR2 is SNEGSKA (reference sequence). The CDR3 covers 16 residues. Germline trimming cut 2 bases from V and 2 bases from J; bases unmatched to any gene: 12. The CDR3 is CSARPLMREPPYEQYF. In DNA form, the CDR3 reads TGCAGTGCTAGACCCCTGATGCGGGAGCCCCCCTACGAGCAGTACTTC.

V usage is TRBV4-2 and J usage is TRBJ2-5, with 10 nucleotides matching TRBD2. The CDR3 sequence is 17 residues long. Germline CDR1 is LGHNA and CDR2 is YNFKEQ. V trimming: 1 base; J trimming: 1 base; junction bases outside the gene matches: 6. The CDR3 loop is CASSQGGASGSQETQYF. Here the CDR3 DNA reads TGTGCCAGCAGCCAAGGGGGGGCTAGCGGGAGCCAAGAGACCCAGTACTTC.

V and J are TRBV7-2 and TRBJ2-2, with D uncertain. The CDR3 runs to 11 residues. Trimming took off 7 bases at V and 5 bases at J, with 5 bases between the two ends. Germline-derived CDR1 and CDR2 are SGHTA and FQGNSA. The CDR3: CASTWTGELFF. CDR3 nucleotide sequence: TGTGCCAGCACCTGGACCGGGGAGCTGTTTTTT.

Details on this clonotype: A much larger clone lies one base from this, so it may be a read error. The CDR3 coding sequence is TGTGCCATCAGCTTGGCGGGGGGGAACTATGGCTACACCTTC. This translates into CAISLAGGNYGYTF. This chain connects TRBV10-3 to TRBJ1-2; TRBD1 is a possible D gene (5 bases). CDR3 length equals 14 residues. V was trimmed by 6 bases and J by 2 bases, leaving 13 bases between them. Germline assignment: CDR1 ENHRY and CDR2 SYGVKD.

This chain joins TRBV25-1 and TRBJ1-1; D is ambiguous. This CDR3 is 13 amino acids long. Trimming removed 8 bases from V and 1 base from J, with 11 bases in between. Per germline, CDR1 MGHDK and CDR2 SYGVNS. DNA of the CDR3: TGTGCCAGCTCACCACCAACGAACACTGAAGCTTTCTTT. As protein: CASSPPTNTEAFF.

Only a few counts were recorded for this clonotype. This chain links TRBV9 with TRBJ1-1; D gene unclear. CDR1 is SGDLS, CDR2 YYNGEE, per germline. The CDR3 is 15 amino acids. V lost 0 bases, J lost 0 bases, and 9 bases lay in between. CDR3 DNA sequence: TGTGCCAGCAGCGTAGCTACGAGGATGAACACTGAAGCTTTCTTT. As protein: CASSVATRMNTEAFF.